The 7 T cell receptor beta chains presented below share a single source sample, sequenced in a study of T-cell reconstitution after alpha-beta-depleted transplantation in children. Construction of the TCRbeta library involved unique molecular identifiers. MiXCR, applied by TCRdb to the PCR reads, yields one record per CDR3 protein. The data hold about 540,000 distinct CDR3 sequences, with over 20% observed a single time. The specimen was PBMCs, collected before TCRalphabeta/CD19-depleted stem cell transplant. The receptors derive from a boy in the first two years of life with Wiskott-Aldrich syndrome, due to receive a stem cell transplant.

In its sample, this clonotype was seen a few times. J is TRBJ2-5 and V is TRBV6-5, with 9 bases identical to TRBD2. The CDR3 runs to 14 residues. Unmatched junction bases numbered 1, after V lost 3 bases and J lost 2 bases. Germline V lookup: CDR1 MNHEY, CDR2 SVGAGI. CDR3 loop: CASSYTSGQETQYF. In nucleotides, the CDR3 is TGTGCCAGCAGTTATACTAGCGGGCAAGAGACCCAGTACTTC.

V gene TRBV4-1 combines with J gene TRBJ2-4, with 7 bases that match TRBD2. The CDR3 covers 17 residues. J was trimmed by 2 bases and V by 1 base; bases with no gene match: 8. CDR1 MGHRA and CDR2 YSYEKL come from the germline V gene. In DNA, the CDR3 is TGCGCCAGCAGCCAAGCGGGGGGAGGAGTACCCAAAAACATTCAGTACTTC. Protein sequence: CASSQAGGGVPKNIQYF.

Only a few counts were recorded for this clonotype. This chain joins TRBV20-1 and TRBJ2-7; no definite D call. Germline CDR1 DFQATT, CDR2 SNEGSKA (reference sequence). The CDR3 totals 17 residues. V gave up 3 bases and J gave up 7 bases, with 28 bases separating them. As DNA, the CDR3 is TGCAGTGCTAGTTCGCCTTCCCCGGGCCCACTGGGTAGTGAGCAGTACTTC. Its translation: CSASSPSPGPLGSEQYF.

The V gene is TRBV7-2, the J gene TRBJ2-7, with 15 bases matching TRBD2. The CDR3 extends over 13 amino acids. With V trimmed by 5 bases and J by 10 bases, 3 bases remained unmatched. Germline V gene lookup returns CDR1 SGHTA and CDR2 FQGNSA. CDR3 DNA: TGTGCCAGCAGCCCGGGACTAGCGGGAGGACAGTACTTC. It translates to CASSPGLAGGQYF.

This clonotype has more than one count but fewer than ten. This sequence joins TRBV5-1 and TRBJ2-2; 10 bases align to TRBD1. Germline CDR1 and CDR2: SGHRS and YFSETQ. The CDR3 loop spans 15 amino acids. V lost 2 bases to trimming and J lost 5 bases; unmatched junction nucleotides: 3. CDR3 sequence reads: CASSLGDRGTGELFF. The DNA for the CDR3 is TGCGCCAGCAGCTTAGGGGACAGGGGAACCGGGGAGCTGTTTTTT.

The chain uses TRBV6-6 and TRBJ2-1; the match to TRBD2 covers 7 bases. V was clipped by 5 bases and J by 13 bases; unmatched bases: 8. The CDR3 runs 12 residues. Germline CDR1 MNHNY, CDR2 SVGAGI (reference sequence). The CDR3 DNA reads TGTGCCAGCAGTCGCCCCGGACTAGGACAGTTCTTC. Translating gives CASSRPGLGQFF.

This clonotype was seen more than once but under ten times. The V gene is TRBV5-1, the J gene TRBJ1-3; tentatively, D is TRBD1 (5 bases). CDR1 and CDR2 (germline): SGHRS, YFSETQ. V lost 4 bases, J lost 4 bases, and 12 bases lay in between. CDR3 length: 14 amino acids. The CDR3 loop reads CASSPDGAGNTIYF. Here the CDR3 DNA reads TGCGCCAGCAGCCCCGACGGGGCCGGAAACACCATATATTTT.